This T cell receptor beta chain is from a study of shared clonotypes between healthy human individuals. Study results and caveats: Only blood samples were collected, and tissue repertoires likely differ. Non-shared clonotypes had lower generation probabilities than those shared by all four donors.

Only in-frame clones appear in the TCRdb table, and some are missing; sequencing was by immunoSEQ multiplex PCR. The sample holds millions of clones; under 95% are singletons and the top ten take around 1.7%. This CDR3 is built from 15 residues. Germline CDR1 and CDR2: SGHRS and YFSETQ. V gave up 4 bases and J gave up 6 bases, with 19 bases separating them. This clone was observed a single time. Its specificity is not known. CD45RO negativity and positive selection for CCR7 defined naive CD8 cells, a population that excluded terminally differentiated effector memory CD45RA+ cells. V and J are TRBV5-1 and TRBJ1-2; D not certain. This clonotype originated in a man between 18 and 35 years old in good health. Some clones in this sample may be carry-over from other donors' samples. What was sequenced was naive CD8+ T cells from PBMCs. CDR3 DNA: TGCGCCAGCAGCCGAGTAGGCGACTTTGCCAATGGCTACACCTTC. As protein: CASSRVGDFANGYTF.